The clone carrying this TCR beta chain has just one count. Its antigen is as yet unknown. This record comes from a study of OX40 agonist ivuxolimab in advanced cancers. Study-wide points: Partly responding patients at 0.1-3.0 mg/kg showed some of the smallest clonal expansion.

The table came from immunoSEQ multiplex PCR; TCRdb's copy has only in-frame clones and leaves some out. This table has approximately 63,000 clones, 80% to 90% appearing once. The V gene end was trimmed by 5 bases and the J gene end by 10 bases; junction bases not matched to a gene: 15. Germline lookup yields CDR1 MNHEY and CDR2 SMNVEV (reference sequence). The CDR3 is 16 residues long. This chain connects TRBV27 to TRBJ1-1, with 11 bases identical to TRBD1. The material sequenced was CD4+ or CD8+ T cells sorted from blood, taken in a trial of the OX40 agonist ivuxolimab. The receptor was derived from an adult with an advanced solid tumor such as melanoma, head and neck, liver or kidney cancer. The CDR3 nucleotides are TGTGCCAGCAGTCTACTCCCGGGACAGGGGGGGAGAGGAGCTTTCTTT. Translation: CASSLLPGQGGRGAFF.